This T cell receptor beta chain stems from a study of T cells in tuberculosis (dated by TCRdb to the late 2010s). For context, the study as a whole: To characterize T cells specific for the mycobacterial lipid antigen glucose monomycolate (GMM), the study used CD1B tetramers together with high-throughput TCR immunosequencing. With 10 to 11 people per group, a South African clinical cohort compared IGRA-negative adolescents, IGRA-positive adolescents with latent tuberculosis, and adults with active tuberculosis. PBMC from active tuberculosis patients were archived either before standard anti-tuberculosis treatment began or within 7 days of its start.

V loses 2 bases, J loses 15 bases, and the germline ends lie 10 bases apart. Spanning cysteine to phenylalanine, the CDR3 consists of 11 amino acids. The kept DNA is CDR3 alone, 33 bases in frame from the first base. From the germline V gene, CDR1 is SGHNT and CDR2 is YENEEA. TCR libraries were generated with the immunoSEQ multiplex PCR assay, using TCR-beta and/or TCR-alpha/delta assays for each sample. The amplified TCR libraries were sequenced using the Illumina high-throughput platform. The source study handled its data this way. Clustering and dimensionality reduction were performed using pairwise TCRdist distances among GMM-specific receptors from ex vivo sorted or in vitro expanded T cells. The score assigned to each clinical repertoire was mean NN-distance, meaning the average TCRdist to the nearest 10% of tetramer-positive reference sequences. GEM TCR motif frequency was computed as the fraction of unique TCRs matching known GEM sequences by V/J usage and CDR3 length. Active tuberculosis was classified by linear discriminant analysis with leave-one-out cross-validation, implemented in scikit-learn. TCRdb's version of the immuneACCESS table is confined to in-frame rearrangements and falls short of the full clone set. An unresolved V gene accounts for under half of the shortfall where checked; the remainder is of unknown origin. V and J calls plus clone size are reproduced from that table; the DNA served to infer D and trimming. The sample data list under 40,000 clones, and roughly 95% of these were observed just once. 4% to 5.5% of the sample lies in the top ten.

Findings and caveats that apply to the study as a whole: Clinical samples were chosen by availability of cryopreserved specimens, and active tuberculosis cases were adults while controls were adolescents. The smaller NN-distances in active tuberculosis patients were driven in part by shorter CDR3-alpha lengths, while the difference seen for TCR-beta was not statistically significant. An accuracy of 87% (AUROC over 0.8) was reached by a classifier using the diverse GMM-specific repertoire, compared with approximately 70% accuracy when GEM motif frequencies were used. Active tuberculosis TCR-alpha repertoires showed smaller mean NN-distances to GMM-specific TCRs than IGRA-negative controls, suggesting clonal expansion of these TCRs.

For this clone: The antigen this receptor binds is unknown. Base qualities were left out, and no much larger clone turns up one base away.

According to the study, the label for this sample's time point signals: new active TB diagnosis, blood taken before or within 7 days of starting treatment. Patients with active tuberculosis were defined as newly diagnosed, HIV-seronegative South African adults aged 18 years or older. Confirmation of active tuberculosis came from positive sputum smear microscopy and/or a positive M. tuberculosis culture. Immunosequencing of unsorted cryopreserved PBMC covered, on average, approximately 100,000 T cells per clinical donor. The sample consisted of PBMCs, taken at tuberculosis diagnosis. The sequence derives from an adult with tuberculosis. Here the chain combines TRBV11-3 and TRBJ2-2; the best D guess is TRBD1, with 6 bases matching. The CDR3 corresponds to CASSLLGAMFF. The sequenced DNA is TGTGCCAGCAGCTTACTGGGGGCGATGTTTTTT.